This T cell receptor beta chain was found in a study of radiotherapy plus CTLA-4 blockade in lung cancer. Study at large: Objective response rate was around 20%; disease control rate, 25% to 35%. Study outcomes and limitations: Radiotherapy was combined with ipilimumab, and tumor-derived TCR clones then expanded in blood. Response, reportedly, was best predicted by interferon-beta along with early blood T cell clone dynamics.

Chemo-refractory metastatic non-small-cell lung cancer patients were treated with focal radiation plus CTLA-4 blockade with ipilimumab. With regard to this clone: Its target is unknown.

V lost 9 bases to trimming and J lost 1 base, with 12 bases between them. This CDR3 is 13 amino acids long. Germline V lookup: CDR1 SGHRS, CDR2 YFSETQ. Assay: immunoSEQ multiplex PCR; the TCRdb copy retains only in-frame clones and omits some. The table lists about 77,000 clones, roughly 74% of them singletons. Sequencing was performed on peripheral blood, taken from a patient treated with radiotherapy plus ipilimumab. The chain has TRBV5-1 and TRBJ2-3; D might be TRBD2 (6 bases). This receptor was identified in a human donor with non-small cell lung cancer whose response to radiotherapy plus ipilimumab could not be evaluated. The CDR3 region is CATGDPRTDTQYF. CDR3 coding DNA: TGCGCCACGGGGGATCCCCGCACAGATACGCAGTATTTT. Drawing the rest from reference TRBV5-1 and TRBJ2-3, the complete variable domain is KAGVTQTPRYLIKTRGQQVTLSCSPISGHRSVSWYQQTPGQGLQFLFEYFSETQRNKGNFPGRFSGRQFSNSRSEMNVSTLELGDSALYLCATGDPRTDTQYFGPGTRLTVL.